The rows below give T cell receptor beta chains drawn from one sample of a study of identifying expanded T cells in peripheral blood. The data were produced by immunoSEQ multiplex PCR, yet TCRdb's version contains in-frame clones alone and is incomplete. The table includes 80,000 or so clones, around four fifths detected once. The sequenced material came from blood. The receptors originated from a person aged 18-70 years in good health. The CDR3 runs from the conserved cysteine through the conserved F or W. The order of the fields is J gene, clone size, V gene, CDR3 protein. Size is stated for part of the rows, as once, few or many counts, or as a class when the clone is expanded.

J: TRBJ1-2; size: -; V: TRBV7-2; CDR3: CASSLLGVSNYGYTF
J: TRBJ2-7; size: once; V: TRBV5-1; CDR3: CASSFYGTGGEYEQYF
J: TRBJ2-1; size: -; V: TRBV11-2; CDR3: CASSPLAGGDVEQFF
J: TRBJ2-3; size: -; V: TRBV7-7; CDR3: CASSEGPTGTADTQYF
J: TRBJ1-1; size: -; V: TRBV5-1; CDR3: CASTPRGGSAEAFF
J: TRBJ2-1; size: -; V: TRBV7-3; CDR3: CASSSFPGGGYNEQFF
J: TRBJ2-7; size: -; V: TRBV11-2; CDR3: CASSSSSGRAREQYF
J: TRBJ1-4; size: -; V: TRBV14; CDR3: CASSQVGGTNEKLFF
J: TRBJ1-1; size: few; V: TRBV28; CDR3: CASSFDTEAFF
J: TRBJ2-1; size: -; V: TRBV28; CDR3: CATLLSTHNEQFF
J: TRBJ1-3; size: -; V: TRBV18; CDR3: CASSPPSGRIGNTIYF
J: TRBJ2-1; size: few; V: TRBV7-2; CDR3: CASSKGPPVYEQFF
J: TRBJ2-2; size: -; V: TRBV1; CDR3: CTSSQAGELFF
J: TRBJ2-3; size: -; V: TRBV10-3; CDR3: CAISESMSFTDTQYF
J: TRBJ2-5; size: -; V: TRBV10-3; CDR3: CAISESGGRTPETQYF
J: TRBJ1-1; size: -; V: TRBV11-1; CDR3: CASSLGPEAFF
J: TRBJ2-7; size: few; V: TRBV29-1; CDR3: CSVSGAGEQYF
J: TRBJ1-1; size: -; V: TRBV6-1; CDR3: CASSEGLVLGAFF
J: TRBJ2-7; size: -; V: TRBV7-6; CDR3: CASSFDRGSYEQYF
J: TRBJ2-7; size: -; V: TRBV2; CDR3: CASMGPNSPYEQYF
J: TRBJ2-7; size: -; V: TRBV29-1; CDR3: CSAGADYEQYF
J: TRBJ2-3; size: -; V: TRBV4-3; CDR3: CASSQEGQGSTDTQYF
J: TRBJ2-7; size: few; V: TRBV7-2; CDR3: CASSPSGYGYEQYF
J: TRBJ1-1; size: -; V: TRBV4-2; CDR3: CASSQETGMNTEAFF
J: TRBJ2-1; size: -; V: TRBV13; CDR3: CASSPGIAVYNEQFF
J: TRBJ1-1; size: -; V: TRBV30; CDR3: CAWSTDRNTEAFF
J: TRBJ2-1; size: -; V: TRBV19; CDR3: CASSMGGQYNEQFF
J: TRBJ1-4; size: -; V: TRBV4-3; CDR3: CASSRSGTGNEKLFF
J: TRBJ2-3; size: once; V: TRBV11-3; CDR3: CASSLMAAGDTQYF
J: TRBJ1-1; size: -; V: TRBV2; CDR3: CASTVQGGTEAFF
J: TRBJ2-1; size: -; V: TRBV7-2; CDR3: CASSLARGGEQFF
J: TRBJ2-5; size: -; V: TRBV28; CDR3: CASSYLAGGQETQYF
J: TRBJ1-1; size: -; V: TRBV15; CDR3: CATSLTGGTEAFF
J: TRBJ1-2; size: -; V: TRBV6-5; CDR3: CASSSFGRVDGYTF
J: TRBJ2-6; size: -; V: TRBV9; CDR3: CASSVVAEANVLTF
J: TRBJ1-1; size: -; V: TRBV6-1; CDR3: CASSELDRGNAAFF
J: TRBJ1-1; size: -; V: TRBV5-1; CDR3: CASSSSQGANTEAFF
J: TRBJ2-3; size: few; V: TRBV18; CDR3: CASLTGGDTQYF
J: TRBJ2-7; size: -; V: TRBV6-6; CDR3: CASSSTGQPYEQYF
J: TRBJ1-3; size: -; V: TRBV10-3; CDR3: CAISGQISGNTIYF
J: TRBJ2-7; size: -; V: TRBV14; CDR3: CASSQDGQSYEQYF
J: TRBJ2-2; size: -; V: TRBV4-2; CDR3: CASSQSPGEGGFGELFF
J: TRBJ1-1; size: -; V: TRBV9; CDR3: CASSVAPTGGSDEAFF
J: TRBJ2-7; size: -; V: TRBV27; CDR3: CASRGPYEQYF
J: -; size: -; V: TRBV18; CDR3: CASSPDSDEQYF
J: TRBJ1-4; size: -; V: TRBV30; CDR3: CAWSGPGRGVRTNEKLFF
J: TRBJ2-2; size: -; V: TRBV5-1; CDR3: CATSLGAGGTGELFF
J: TRBJ1-4; size: once; V: TRBV4-2; CDR3: CASSQDPGQGFAGGEKLFF
J: TRBJ2-7; size: -; V: TRBV29-1; CDR3: CSKWTDSYEQYF
J: TRBJ2-2; size: -; V: TRBV19; CDR3: CASSGSSGIGRTGELFF
J: TRBJ2-3; size: -; V: TRBV6-5; CDR3: CASSYDSLTTDTQYF